A selection of T cell receptor beta chains follows, all from one sample in a study of blood T cells in healthy people across ages. One entry per CDR3 protein, called by TCRdb with MiXCR from the 5' RACE reads. The table has roughly 800,000 distinct CDR3 sequences, more than 45% seen once. The sample taken for sequencing was blood. The source is a man aged 30 to 39 in good health. The conserved cysteine and the conserved F or W are not part of the CDR3 here.

TRBJ1-2 TRBV15 ATSRDATEGGYT
TRBJ1-2 TRBV12-3/TRBV12-4 ASRVPGTANGYT
TRBJ2-1 TRBV7-9 ASRLGTPHNEQF
TRBJ2-1 TRBV6-5 ASSPNVLRGFNEQF
TRBJ1-5 TRBV10-3 ASGQGDQPQH
TRBJ2-1 TRBV9 ASSLQETSQQF
TRBJ2-7 TRBV4-2 ASSQGRGGALEDEQY
TRBJ2-7 TRBV7-2 ASSSRVAGPSYGQY
TRBJ1-1 TRBV6-4 ASKLEEQNTEAF
TRBJ1-2 TRBV7-9 ASRGPTYGYT
TRBJ1-2 TRBV9 ASSVAESQRYGYT
TRBJ2-7 TRBV6-1 ASTGRWESRRPYEQY
TRBJ1-1 TRBV6-1 ASSEVWGPLEAF
TRBJ2-3 TRBV29-1 SADGYQRGTQY
TRBJ1-1 TRBV30 AWSLQGLSDAF
TRBJ2-1 TRBV7-2 ASSLVAGGGNEQF
NA TRBV4-2 ASSQGGTHLRETQY
TRBJ1-2 TRBV20-1 SATDHKYYGYT
TRBJ2-7 TRBV12-3/TRBV12-4 ASSPRPGDSANEQY
TRBJ1-2 TRBV4-3 ASSQETGRGYT
TRBJ2-1 TRBV7-2 ASSFGGGSPYNEQF
TRBJ2-5 TRBV4-3 ASSQGASGRGHNEQY
TRBJ2-1 TRBV4-2 ASSHVLGNEQF
NA TRBV11-2 ASSPRGRAQGNIQY
TRBJ2-1 TRBV12-5 ASGSATSGRAISYNEQF
TRBJ2-1 TRBV28 ASSLTSGFGEQF
TRBJ2-7 TRBV27 ASSPRRAGNEQY
NA TRBV7-2 ASSLGVPKNIQY
TRBJ2-7 TRBV18 ASSPLGTGGSYEQY
TRBJ2-1 TRBV7-2 ASSPSGVGRYNEQF
TRBJ1-1 TRBV6-1 ASQVGGMNTEAF
TRBJ2-7 TRBV4-2 ASSQRYEVTEPHEQY
TRBJ2-1 TRBV11-1 ASSSGQGGREQF
TRBJ1-2 TRBV11-2 ASSKPGTGAGGYT
TRBJ1-6 TRBV12-3/TRBV12-4 ASSPQGHQSPLH
TRBJ2-3 TRBV28 ASRGTSSDTQY
TRBJ2-3 TRBV12-3/TRBV12-4 ASSSSREVPDTQY
TRBJ2-7 TRBV5-1 ASSLEGNTYEQY
NA TRBV30 AWSWVATYEQY
TRBJ2-7 TRBV11-2 ASSLGDLTYEQY
TRBJ2-7 TRBV12-3/TRBV12-4 ASSLATGGYEQY
TRBJ2-7 TRBV15 ATSRHASGPSGEQY
TRBJ2-7 TRBV18 ASSLPNVPYEQY
TRBJ1-1 TRBV29-1 SADRATEAF
TRBJ2-7 TRBV4-1 ASSQDSRRQGKNEQY